These 29 T cell receptor beta chains originate from one sample sequenced in a study of cytomegalovirus exposure and HLA in healthy donors. Both 60 Vbeta primers and 13 Jbeta primers went into the PCR. Here immunoSEQ multiplex PCR was the method, and the copy in TCRdb shows in-frame clones only, minus some. The data show about 150,000 clones, 60% to 80% seen once. The specimen was PBMCs. The receptors were sampled from a woman in her twenties or thirties in good health and CMV-seronegative.

This chain connects TRBV4-1 to TRBJ1-2; D is possibly TRBD1 (6 bases). Germline CDR1 and CDR2: MGHRA and YSYEKL. The CDR3 extends over 15 amino acids. The ends were cut back, 1 base at V and 5 bases at J, with 14 bases in the middle. The CDR3 nucleotides are TGCGCCAGCAGCCAAGCCGGTCAGGGGATTTATGGCTACACCTTC. Its protein product is CASSQAGQGIYGYTF.

This rearrangement joins TRBV29-1 to TRBJ2-6; D gene ambiguous. V lost 1 base and J 2 bases, leaving 15 bases between the germline ends. This CDR3 is built from 17 residues. Germline CDR1 SQVTM, CDR2 ANQGSEA. CDR3 loop: CSVEVSQSVAGANVLTF. CDR3 sequence (DNA): TGCAGCGTTGAAGTATCACAGTCAGTGGCTGGGGCCAACGTCCTGACTTTC.

The chain links TRBV5-1 to TRBJ2-1; 11 bases match TRBD2. V was pared by 5 bases and J by 0 bases, with 4 bases of the junction left unmatched. The CDR3 covers 16 residues. Looked up from germline, CDR1 is SGHRS and CDR2 is YFSETQ. DNA for the CDR3: TGCGCCAGCAGACTAGCGGGGGTAAGCTCCTACAATGAGCAGTTCTTC. Amino acid sequence: CASRLAGVSSYNEQFF.

This chain links TRBV19 with TRBJ1-5; a possible D gene is TRBD1 (6 bases). Trimming stripped 9 bases from V and 3 bases from J, with 24 bases between. Germline V gene data show CDR1 as LNHDA and CDR2 as SQIVND (reference sequence). This CDR3 has 17 amino acids. The DNA for the CDR3 is TGTGCCAGCCGAACTCTGGGGGTGGGACATATCAATCAGCCCCAGCATTTT. Encoded protein: CASRTLGVGHINQPQHF.

V gene TRBV29-1 combines with J gene TRBJ2-7, with D tentatively TRBD2 (6 bases). CDR1 is SQVTM, CDR2 ANQGSEA, per germline. The CDR3 length is 12 residues. The germline V and J ends were trimmed by 6 bases and 4 bases, with 13 bases remaining between them. The CDR3 loop reads CSVGGTAYEQYF. For the CDR3, the DNA is TGCAGCGTCGGCGGGACCGCTTACGAGCAGTACTTC.

The chain is built from TRBV2 and TRBJ1-5, with TRBD1 matching over 8 bases. Germline loops: CDR1 SNHLY, CDR2 FYNNEI. The CDR3 spans 14 residues. The V gene end was trimmed by 3 bases and the J gene end by 9 bases; junction bases not matched to a gene: 7. The CDR3 nucleotides read TGTGCCAGCAGTGAGACAGGGGTGCTGGTGCCCCAGCATTTT. This encodes CASSETGVLVPQHF.

This sequence joins TRBV5-1 and TRBJ2-5; 9 bases match TRBD1. This CDR3 is 16 amino acids long. Germline V lookup: CDR1 SGHRS, CDR2 YFSETQ. Unmatched junction bases numbered 8, after V lost 0 bases and J lost 5 bases. The chain's CDR3 is CASSLGDREAWETQYF. In DNA form, the CDR3 reads TGCGCCAGCAGCTTGGGGGACAGGGAGGCGTGGGAGACCCAGTACTTC.

The chain links TRBV30 to TRBJ1-1; D possibly corresponds to TRBD1 (6 bases). Germline lookup yields CDR1 GTSNPN and CDR2 SVGIG (reference sequence). Trimming pared 4 bases from V and 3 bases from J, leaving 9 bases between. The CDR3 is 12 residues long. The CDR3, as DNA: TGTGCCTGGAAAGGGGGGGACACTGAAGCTTTCTTT. Translated, it gives CAWKGGDTEAFF.

This clone has just a few counts. The chain carries TRBV5-1 and TRBJ1-6, with TRBD1 matching 7 bases. With 4 bases clipped from V and 7 bases from J, the junction kept 8 bases outside the gene matches. CDR1 is SGHRS, CDR2 YFSETQ, per germline. The CDR3 extends over 15 amino acids. For the CDR3, the DNA is TGCGCCAGCAGCCCTGGACAGGCCGTCAATTCACCCCTCCACTTT. Translation gives CASSPGQAVNSPLHF.

The rearrangement uses TRBV7-6 and TRBJ2-3, with 10 bases that match TRBD2. Germline CDR1 is SGHVS and CDR2 is FNYEAQ. The CDR3 has 17 residues. V trimming: 2 bases; J trimming: 2 bases; junction bases outside the gene matches: 7. CDR3 in DNA: TGTGCCAGCAGCTTACGGTCGACTAGCGGGCTCACAGATACGCAGTATTTT. It specifies CASSLRSTSGLTDTQYF.

This chain connects TRBV19 to TRBJ2-1, with 9 bases matching TRBD1. Unmatched junction bases numbered 4, after V lost 7 bases and J lost 6 bases. The germline V gene encodes CDR1 LNHDA and CDR2 SQIVND (reference sequence). The CDR3 extends over 13 amino acids. CDR3 nucleotide sequence: TGTGCCAGTACTATGGACAGGGGCAATGAGCAGTTCTTC. It yields the protein CASTMDRGNEQFF.

V usage is TRBV11-1 and J usage is TRBJ1-1; 9 positions agree with TRBD1. Germline CDR1 SGHAT, CDR2 FQDESV (reference sequence). J gave up 6 bases and V 5 bases, and 4 bases lay outside the gene matches. CDR3 length: 13 amino acids. The DNA of the CDR3 is TGTGCCAGCAGCACCGGGACAGGGCCTGAAGCTTTCTTT. This codes for CASSTGTGPEAFF.

The CDR3 sequence: CASSPNRNNEQFF. Here the CDR3 DNA reads TGCGCCAGCAGCCCCAACAGGAACAATGAGCAGTTCTTC. The chain uses TRBV5-1 and TRBJ2-1; TRBD1 might be the D (5 bases). This CDR3 spans 13 amino acids. The germline gives CDR1 SGHRS, CDR2 YFSETQ. The V and J ends lost 4 bases and 5 bases respectively, with 10 bases between them.

This rearrangement joins TRBV5-1 to TRBJ1-5, with 8 nucleotides matching TRBD1. Germline V CDR1 and CDR2: SGHRS, YFSETQ. Trimming took 5 bases from V and 4 from J; bases not matched to a gene: 2. The CDR3 is made up of 13 amino acids. The CDR3 loop is CASRGQENQPQHF. The CDR3 DNA sequence: TGCGCCAGCAGGGGACAGGAGAATCAGCCCCAGCATTTT.

The chain uses TRBV30 and TRBJ1-2; tentative D call: TRBD1 (5 bases). Germline assignment: CDR1 GTSNPN and CDR2 SVGIG (reference sequence). This CDR3 spans 13 amino acids. The V and J ends lost 2 bases and 5 bases respectively, with 12 bases between them. CDR3 sequence reads: CAWSSGLRYGYTF. The CDR3 nucleotides are TGTGCCTGGAGTTCGGGACTCCGGTATGGCTACACCTTC.

This chain connects TRBV19 to TRBJ1-6, with TRBD1 identical over 9 bases. V trimming: 3 bases; J trimming: 5 bases; junction bases outside the gene matches: 5. Germline V gene lookup returns CDR1 LNHDA and CDR2 SQIVND (reference sequence). The CDR3 contains 16 residues. The CDR3 DNA reads TGTGCCAGTAGTATCTTACAGGGGGCCAATAATTCACCCCTCCACTTT. This encodes CASSILQGANNSPLHF. Looking up the rest from reference TRBV19 and TRBJ1-6 gives the full variable domain: DGGITQSPKYLFRKEGQNVTLSCEQNLNHDAMYWYRQDPGQGLRLIYYSQIVNDFQKGDIAEGYSVSREKKESFPLTVTSAQKNPTAFYLCASSILQGANNSPLHFGNGTRLTVT.

The V and J genes are TRBV5-4 and TRBJ1-1, with D hard to call. CDR3 length: 16 amino acids. V was trimmed by 4 bases and J by 2 bases, leaving 18 bases between them. CDR1 is SGHNT, CDR2 YYREEE, per germline (reference sequence). CDR3 region: CASSPSGGPLNTEAFF. Written as DNA, the CDR3 is TGTGCCAGCAGCCCTTCGGGAGGGCCCCTCAACACTGAAGCTTTCTTT. The full variable domain, with the rest looked up from reference TRBV5-4 and TRBJ1-1, is ETGVTQSPTHLIKTRGQQVTLRCSSQSGHNTVSWYQQALGQGPQFIFQYYREEENGRGNFPPRFSGLQFPNYSSELNVNALELDDSALYLCASSPSGGPLNTEAFFGQGTRLTVV.

The chain links TRBV11-1 to TRBJ2-1; 11 bases line up with TRBD2. Germline V CDR1 and CDR2: SGHAT, FQDESV (reference sequence). The CDR3 has 16 residues. With V trimmed by 7 bases and J by 3 bases, 8 bases remained unmatched. This CDR3 is CASTPDTSGGYNEQFF. Written as DNA, the CDR3 is TGTGCCAGCACTCCCGATACTAGCGGGGGCTACAATGAGCAGTTCTTC.

This chain uses TRBV27 with TRBJ1-4, with a possible D match to TRBD1 (5 bases). V lost 6 bases, J lost 3 bases, and 11 bases lay in between. Germline V gene sequence: CDR1 MNHEY, CDR2 SMNVEV (reference sequence). The CDR3 length is 14 residues. The CDR3 region has the DNA TGTGCCAGCAGCCCGACAGATCCTAATGAAAAACTGTTTTTT. This encodes CASSPTDPNEKLFF.

The gene calls are TRBV6-5 and TRBJ2-5; 9 bases line up with TRBD1. After removal of 5 bases from V and 5 bases from J, the junction contained 9 bases not matched to a gene. The CDR3 has 15 amino acids. The V gene's germline CDR1 is MNHEY and CDR2 SVGAGI. CDR3: CASSTYRGRGETQYF. The CDR3 DNA is TGTGCCAGCAGTACTTACAGGGGGCGCGGGGAGACCCAGTACTTC.

V is TRBV30 and J is TRBJ1-2; TRBD1 matches 8 bases. This CDR3 is 15 amino acids long. Germline V gene sequence: CDR1 GTSNPN, CDR2 SVGIG (reference sequence). J lost 2 bases, V lost 5 bases, and 10 bases had no gene match. The CDR3 loop is CAWGEMRQGNYGYTF. As DNA, the CDR3 is TGTGCCTGGGGCGAAATGAGACAGGGGAACTATGGCTACACCTTC.

The chain has TRBV6-6 and TRBJ1-4; 7 positions agree with TRBD1. The CDR3 totals 14 residues. Unmatched junction bases numbered 6, after V lost 3 bases and J lost 8 bases. Germline V gene data show CDR1 as MNHNY and CDR2 as SVGAGI (reference sequence). The CDR3 sequence is CASSYLATGEKLFF. CDR3 DNA: TGTGCCAGCAGTTATCTGGCGACAGGGGAAAAACTGTTTTTT.

The chain joins TRBV4-3 to TRBJ2-6; tentative D call: TRBD2 (5 bases). The germline V and J ends were trimmed by 0 bases and 0 bases, with 6 bases remaining between them. The CDR3 runs 16 residues. Germline V CDR1 and CDR2: LGHNA, YSLEER. CDR3 protein: CASSQEEGSGANVLTF. The CDR3 DNA follows: TGCGCCAGCAGCCAAGAAGAGGGCTCTGGGGCCAACGTCCTGACTTTC.

This chain joins TRBV9 and TRBJ2-1; the D is unclear. The germline V gene has CDR1 SGDLS and CDR2 YYNGEE. The CDR3 length is 15 residues. V was clipped by 3 bases and J by 0 bases, with 10 bases between them. In DNA form, the CDR3 reads TGTGCCAGCAGCGCCCGCGAGTTCTCCTACAATGAGCAGTTCTTC. Amino acids: CASSAREFSYNEQFF. The full variable domain, rest sourced from reference TRBV9 and TRBJ2-1, is DSGVTQTPKHLITATGQRVTLRCSPRSGDLSVYWYQQSLDQGLQFLIQYYNGEERAKGNILERFSAQQFPDLHSELNLSSLELGDSALYFCASSAREFSYNEQFFGPGTRLTVL.

The chain joins TRBV7-9 to TRBJ1-2, with 8 positions matching TRBD1. V dropped 7 bases and J dropped 6; count of bases not matched to a gene: 10. The CDR3 has 14 amino acids. Per germline, CDR1 SEHNR and CDR2 FQNEAQ (reference sequence). Here the CDR3 DNA reads TGTGCCAGCATCAGGACAGGGAGAGCGGATGGCTACACCTTC. Its translation: CASIRTGRADGYTF.

The J gene is TRBJ1-3, the V gene TRBV5-1; D call uncertain. V gave up 5 bases and J gave up 0 bases, with 9 bases separating them. The CDR3 consists of 14 residues. Germline assignment: CDR1 SGHRS and CDR2 YFSETQ. As DNA, the CDR3 is TGCGCCAGCAGTCCGGAGGCCTCTGGAAACACCATATATTTT. It codes for CASSPEASGNTIYF.

The chain employs TRBV18 and TRBJ1-2; the D is unclear. The CDR3 loop spans 14 amino acids. Germline CDR1 and CDR2: KGHSH and LQKENI. The V end lost 6 bases, the J end lost 8 bases, and 19 bases lay between the germline ends. CDR3 DNA sequence: TGTGCCAGCTCCGAACTACCCAACCCGGAAGGCTACACCTTC. Its translation: CASSELPNPEGYTF.

The V call is TRBV9, the J call TRBJ1-3; tentatively, D is TRBD1 (5 bases). The CDR3 has 16 amino acids. Germline V CDR1 and CDR2: SGDLS, YYNGEE. V was shortened by 4 bases and J by 1 base, with 15 bases between the two germline ends. CDR3 region: CASSPVPQVSGNTIYF. In DNA, the CDR3 is TGTGCCAGCAGCCCCGTGCCACAGGTTTCTGGAAACACCATATATTTT.

This clone was seen a few times. The chain is built from TRBV5-1 and TRBJ2-7; 7 positions match TRBD1. J gave up 3 bases and V 0 bases, and 3 bases lay outside the gene matches. The CDR3 sequence is 14 residues long. Germline CDR1 is SGHRS and CDR2 is YFSETQ. The CDR3 here is CASSLAGQVYEQYF. The CDR3 region has the DNA TGCGCCAGCAGCTTGGCAGGACAGGTCTACGAGCAGTACTTC.